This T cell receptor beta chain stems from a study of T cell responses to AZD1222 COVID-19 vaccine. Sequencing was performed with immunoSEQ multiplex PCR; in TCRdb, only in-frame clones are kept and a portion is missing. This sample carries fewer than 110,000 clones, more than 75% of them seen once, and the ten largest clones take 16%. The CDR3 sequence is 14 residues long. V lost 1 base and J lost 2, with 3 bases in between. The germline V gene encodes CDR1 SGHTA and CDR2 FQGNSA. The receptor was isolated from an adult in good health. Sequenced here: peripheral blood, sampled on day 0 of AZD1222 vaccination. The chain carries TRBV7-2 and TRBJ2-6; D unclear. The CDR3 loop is CASSLGTGANVLTF. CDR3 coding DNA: TGTGCCAGCAGCTTAGGTACTGGGGCCAACGTCCTGACTTTC.